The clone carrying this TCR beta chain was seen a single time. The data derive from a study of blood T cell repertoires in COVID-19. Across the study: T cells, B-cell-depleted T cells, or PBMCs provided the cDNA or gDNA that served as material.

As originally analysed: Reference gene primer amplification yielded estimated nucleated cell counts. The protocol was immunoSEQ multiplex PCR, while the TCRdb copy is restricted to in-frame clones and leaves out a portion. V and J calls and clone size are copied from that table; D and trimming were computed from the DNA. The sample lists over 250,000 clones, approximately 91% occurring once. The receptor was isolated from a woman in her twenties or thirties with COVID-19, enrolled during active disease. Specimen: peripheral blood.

CDR3 residues: CASSEYLGEGAYNEQFF. The DNA for the CDR3 is TGTGCCAGCAGTGAATATTTGGGGGAGGGTGCCTACAATGAGCAGTTCTTC. This chain links TRBV25-1 with TRBJ2-1; 7 bases match TRBD2. Germline V CDR1 and CDR2: MGHDK, SYGVNS. V shed 0 bases and J 2 bases; nucleotides not matched to a gene: 7. This CDR3 region has 17 residues.